The present T cell receptor beta chain was sequenced within a study of siplizumab effects on memory and regulatory T cells. On this clone itself: Its target is not known.

Every sample had roughly 9.1 x 10^4 of its TCR templates assayed. Sequencing was performed with immunoSEQ multiplex PCR; in TCRdb, only in-frame clones are kept and a portion is missing. This sample has roughly 97,000 clones, with 93% found just once. General study results and limits: Roughly 80-96% of proliferating CD4+ or CD8+ clones lacked a naive or memory phenotype that could be assigned.

This clonotype was sampled from a human donor in good health. Sample: Tregs sorted from blood.

For the CDR3, the DNA is TGCAGTGCCATAGCGAATGAGCAGTTCTTC. Its translation: CSAIANEQFF. The chain employs TRBV20-1 and TRBJ2-1, with D possibly TRBD2 on 5 matching bases. Germline loops: CDR1 DFQATT, CDR2 SNEGSKA (reference sequence). The CDR3 runs to 10 residues. V shed 6 bases and J shed 7 bases, with 7 bases lying between them.